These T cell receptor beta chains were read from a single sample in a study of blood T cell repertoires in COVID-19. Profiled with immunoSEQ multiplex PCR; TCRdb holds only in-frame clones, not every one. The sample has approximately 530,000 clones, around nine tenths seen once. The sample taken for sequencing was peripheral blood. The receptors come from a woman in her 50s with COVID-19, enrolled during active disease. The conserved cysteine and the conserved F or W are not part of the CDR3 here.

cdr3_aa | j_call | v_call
ASSQAYRVEQF | TRBJ2-1 | TRBV3-1/TRBV3-2
ASSPQGFTYEQY | TRBJ2-7 | TRBV6-5
ASSMRPVGHEQY | TRBJ2-7 | TRBV19
ASSSGLAGGQDEQF | TRBJ2-1 | TRBV7-7
ASKASGGSDTQY | TRBJ2-3 | TRBV6-5
ASSLASPGQVSTGELF | TRBJ2-2 | TRBV27
ASTGTGGNTEAF | TRBJ1-1 | TRBV19
ASRLRGQGVYEQY | TRBJ2-7 | TRBV12-2
ASSKIGNTEAF | TRBJ1-1 | TRBV19
ASSIGQVRSYNSPLH | TRBJ1-6 | TRBV19
ASSLSRDSGGGYT | TRBJ1-2 | TRBV5-1
ASSLFGGQNTGELF | TRBJ2-2 | TRBV28
ASSLILAGGRETQY | TRBJ2-5 | TRBV5-8
ASSPGGGPRATEAF | TRBJ1-1 | TRBV4-1
ASSVEGWGGTEAF | TRBJ1-1 | TRBV9
ASSLISAGGEKLF | TRBJ1-4 | TRBV7-9
ASSPGTDPDKAF | TRBJ1-1 | TRBV18
ASHLTSHYGYT | TRBJ1-2 | TRBV12-3/TRBV12-4
SVDSYGYT | TRBJ1-2 | TRBV29-1
ASSLQGWGYT | TRBJ1-2 | TRBV2
ASQAGGHPDTQY | TRBJ2-3 | TRBV10-1
ASSPGVAKNIQY | TRBJ2-4 | TRBV4-1
ASSFPAREAF | TRBJ1-1 | TRBV7-9
AWSPLDSAF | TRBJ1-1 | TRBV30
ASSPRARGTEKAYEQY | TRBJ2-7 | TRBV7-6
ASSVEGAGNQPQH | TRBJ1-5 | TRBV5-1
ASSEDEPSGVPYNEQF | TRBJ2-1 | TRBV2
ASSLLQGSSYEQY | TRBJ2-7 | TRBV5-1
ASSQGHPRQEAF | TRBJ1-1 | TRBV11-3
ASSEALGTYGYT | TRBJ1-2 | TRBV2
ASSGLAGLQGELF | TRBJ2-2 | TRBV6-2/TRBV6-3
ASSYGRGNSPLH | TRBJ1-6 | TRBV3-1/TRBV3-2
SVRGTYEQY | TRBJ2-7 | TRBV29-1
AWTRGGLENTIY | TRBJ1-3 | TRBV30
ASRGQVEF | TRBJ2-1 | TRBV6-5
AWSGQGAGEAF | TRBJ1-1 | TRBV30
ASSHRGGYT | TRBJ1-2 | TRBV6-5
AISESRDSPLHEQY | TRBJ2-7 | TRBV10-3
ASSLRQGGANVLT | TRBJ2-6 | TRBV7-2
ASSLDVTGELF | TRBJ2-2 | TRBV11-3
ASSLPPGGELF | TRBJ2-2 | TRBV12-3/TRBV12-4
ASSFRGKETQY | TRBJ2-5 | TRBV9
ASSTDSYGELF | TRBJ2-2 | TRBV5-4
ASQYGRNTEAF | TRBJ1-1 | TRBV19
ASSLSRGTEAF | TRBJ1-1 | TRBV7-6
AWRGRNTIY | TRBJ1-3 | TRBV30
ASSLDSAYGYT | TRBJ1-2 | TRBV5-1
ASSSHDRGYSRNYGYT | TRBJ1-2 | TRBV11-2
ASILRDRGLATNEKLF | TRBJ1-4 | TRBV10-1
ASSFETRNTEAF | TRBJ1-1 | TRBV5-6
ATSPGQGYVQPQH | TRBJ1-5 | TRBV24-1
ATSDFGTGANYGYT | TRBJ1-2 | TRBV24-1
ASSLESLYGYT | TRBJ1-2 | TRBV7-9
ASSITVNTEAF | TRBJ1-1 | TRBV19
ASSPMGGGSTDTQY | TRBJ2-3 | TRBV9
ASSSGPGLSTDTQY | TRBJ2-3 | TRBV5-1
ATSDPGPRSGGRETQY | TRBJ2-5 | TRBV24-1
ASSGGARETQY | TRBJ2-5 | TRBV19
ASSAGLAGRGETQY | TRBJ2-5 | TRBV9